The clone carrying this T cell receptor beta chain showed up just once. Its antigen remains unknown. Each patient with chemo-refractory metastatic non-small-cell lung cancer was treated with focal radiation plus CTLA-4 blockade using ipilimumab. The CDR3 has 11 amino acids. Trimming cost V 0 bases and J 5 bases, with 3 bases left between them. CDR1 is SGDLS, CDR2 YYNGEE, per germline. These data originate in a study of radiotherapy plus CTLA-4 blockade in lung cancer. On the study more broadly: There were objective responses in 18% of patients, and over 30% had disease control. Broader study findings: Blood-borne expansion of tumor-derived TCR clones followed radiotherapy plus ipilimumab.

Sequencing was performed with immunoSEQ multiplex PCR; in TCRdb, only in-frame clones are kept and a portion is missing. The sample has roughly 70,000 clones; 87% are singletons. V is TRBV9 and J is TRBJ2-7, with unresolved D. The material sequenced was peripheral blood, taken from a patient treated with radiotherapy plus ipilimumab. This TCR came from a human donor with non-small cell lung cancer that progressed on radiotherapy plus ipilimumab. CDR3 DNA: TGTGCCAGCAGCGTAGGTCACGAGCAGTACTTC. The encoded protein is CASSVGHEQYF.